This T cell receptor (beta chain) was captured in a study of shared clonotypes between healthy human individuals. Profiled with immunoSEQ multiplex PCR; TCRdb holds only in-frame clones, not every one. The sample has under 2,500,000 clones; about 94% are singletons. V trimming: 4 bases; J trimming: 4 bases; junction bases outside the gene matches: 6. Germline values: CDR1 SGHRS, CDR2 YFSETQ. The CDR3 is 15 residues long. A CD45RA+ naive subset and a CD45RA-negative memory subset were split from CD4+ cells. The sequenced sample consisted of naive CD4+ T cells sorted from blood. Indicated subset: CD45RA+ positively selected. The source of this sequence is a man aged 18 to 30 in good health. V usage is TRBV5-1 and J usage is TRBJ2-1, with 9 bases aligning to TRBD2. CDR3 loop: CASSGLAGQYNEQFF. CDR3 nucleotide sequence: TGCGCCAGCAGCGGTCTAGCGGGGCAATACAATGAGCAGTTCTTC.